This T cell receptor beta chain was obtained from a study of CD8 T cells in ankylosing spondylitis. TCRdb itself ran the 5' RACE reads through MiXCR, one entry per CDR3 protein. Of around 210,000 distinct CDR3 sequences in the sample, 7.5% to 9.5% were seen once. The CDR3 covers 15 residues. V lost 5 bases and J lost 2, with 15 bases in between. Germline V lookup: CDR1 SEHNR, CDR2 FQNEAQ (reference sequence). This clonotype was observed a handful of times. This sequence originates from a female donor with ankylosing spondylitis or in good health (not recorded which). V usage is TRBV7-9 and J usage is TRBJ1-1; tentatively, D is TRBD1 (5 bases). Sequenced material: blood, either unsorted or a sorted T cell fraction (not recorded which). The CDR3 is CASSPTQGRNTEAFF. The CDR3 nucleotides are TGTGCCAGCAGCCCTACCCAGGGAAGAAACACTGAAGCTTTCTTT.